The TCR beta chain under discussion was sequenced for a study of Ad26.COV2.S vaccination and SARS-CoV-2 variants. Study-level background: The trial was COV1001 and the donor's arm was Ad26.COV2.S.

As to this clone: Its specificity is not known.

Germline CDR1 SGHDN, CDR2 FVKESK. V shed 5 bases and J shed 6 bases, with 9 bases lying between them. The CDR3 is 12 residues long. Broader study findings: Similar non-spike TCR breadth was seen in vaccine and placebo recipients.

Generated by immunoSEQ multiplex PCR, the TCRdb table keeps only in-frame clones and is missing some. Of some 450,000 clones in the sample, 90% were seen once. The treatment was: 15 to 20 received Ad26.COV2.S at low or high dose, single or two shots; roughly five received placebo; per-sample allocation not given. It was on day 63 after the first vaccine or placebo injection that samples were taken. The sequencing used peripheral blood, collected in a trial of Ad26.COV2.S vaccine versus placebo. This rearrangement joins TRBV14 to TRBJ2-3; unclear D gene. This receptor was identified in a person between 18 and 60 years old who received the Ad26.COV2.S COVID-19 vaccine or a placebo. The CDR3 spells CASSATVDTQYF. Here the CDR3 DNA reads TGTGCCAGCAGCGCTACAGTGGATACGCAGTATTTT.